This paragraph reports one TCR beta chain. This record comes from a study of cytomegalovirus exposure and HLA in healthy donors. J gave up 1 base and V 6 bases, and 2 bases lay outside the gene matches. The CDR3 loop spans 14 amino acids. Per germline, CDR1 SGHTA and CDR2 FQGNSA. The assay was immunoSEQ multiplex PCR, and TCRdb's table has in-frame clones only and misses some. There are about 330,000 clones in the sample; just over 85% occur only once, and 0.65% to 0.85% lies in the top ten. The source of this sequence is a woman under 30 in good health and CMV-seronegative. The rearrangement uses TRBV7-2 and TRBJ2-3, with 9 bases lining up with TRBD2. Sequencing input: PBMCs. The CDR3 spells CASRWTSGTDTQYF. CDR3 in DNA: TGTGCCAGCAGATGGACTAGCGGCACAGATACGCAGTATTTT.